One sample yielded the 29 T cell receptor beta chains listed below, sequenced in a study of blood T cells in healthy people across ages. A sample-barcoded 5' primer and a J-beta primer mix were used in a second PCR of roughly 6 to 11 cycles. TCRdb used MiXCR to reprocess the 5' RACE reads, holding one entry per CDR3 protein. The table has 600,000 to 1,000,000 distinct CDR3 sequences, roughly 25% seen once. The same sample was also studied in work on T cells of mothers and their children.

The sequenced sample consisted of blood. Receptor source: a boy aged 5 to 17 in good health.

This clonotype was recorded a few times. V and J are TRBV20-1 and TRBJ2-4; D is ambiguous. Germline V CDR1 and CDR2: DFQATT, SNEGSKA (reference sequence). Trimming left V 4 bases short and J 0 bases short, with 16 bases between. This CDR3 spans 16 amino acids. In DNA form, the CDR3 reads TGCAGTGCTACCTGGGCGGCCTATTTAGCCAAAAACATTCAGTACTTC. Residues: CSATWAAYLAKNIQYF.

This clonotype was seen a handful of times. The rearrangement uses TRBV29-1 and TRBJ2-5; TRBD2 is a possible D gene (5 bases). CDR1 is SQVTM and CDR2 is ANQGSEA in the germline V gene. This CDR3 has 14 amino acids. The ends were cut back, 6 bases at V and 0 bases at J, with 14 bases in the middle. CDR3 sequence reads: CSVEAEENQETQYF. The CDR3 region has the DNA TGCAGCGTGGAGGCAGAAGAAAACCAAGAGACCCAGTACTTC.

The chain carries TRBV9 and TRBJ2-7, with TRBD1 matching 8 bases. The last part of the DNA fits TRBJ2-1 better; the J call may be wrong. There are 15 residues in the CDR3. Germline CDR1 reads SGDLS; CDR2 reads YYNGEE. DNA of the CDR3: TGTGCCAGCAGCGTACAGGGGGCGCGAGGCGATGAGCAGTTCTTC. It specifies CASSVQGARGDEQFF.

In its sample, this clonotype was seen a few times. V is TRBV20-1 and J is TRBJ2-5; 7 bases line up with TRBD2. V dropped 3 bases and J dropped 4; count of bases not matched to a gene: 8. Germline assignment: CDR1 DFQATT and CDR2 SNEGSKA (reference sequence). This CDR3 is 14 amino acids long. CDR3 in amino acids: CSARMWGGGETQYF. The CDR3 nucleotides are TGCAGTGCTAGGATGTGGGGCGGGGGAGAGACCCAGTACTTC.

The CDR3 nucleotides read TGCAGCGTTGAAGGCGCTAGCGGGATGGGAGAGACCCAGTACTTC. Translated, it gives CSVEGASGMGETQYF. The chain is built from TRBV29-1 and TRBJ2-5; 9 nucleotides align to TRBD2. Trimming cost V 1 base and J 4 bases; bases outside gene matches: 7. This CDR3 comprises 15 residues. Germline CDR1 SQVTM, CDR2 ANQGSEA. Variable domain in full (rest from reference TRBV29-1 and TRBJ2-5): SAVISQKPSRDICQRGTSLTIQCQVDSQVTMMFWYRQQPGQSLTLIATANQGSEATYESGFVIDKFPISRPNLTFSTLTVSNMSPEDSSIYLCSVEGASGMGETQYFGPGTRLLVL.

The chain couples TRBV7-3 to TRBJ2-1; tentative D call: TRBD2 (7 bases). Per the germline V gene, CDR1 is SGHTA and CDR2 is FQGTGA. The CDR3 totals 17 residues. The germline V and J ends were trimmed by 5 bases and 8 bases, with 25 bases remaining between them. This chain's CDR3 is CASSQNPEGGGFYEQFF. CDR3 nucleotides: TGTGCCAGCAGCCAAAACCCTGAGGGAGGGGGTTTTTATGAGCAGTTCTTC.

J is TRBJ1-4 and V is TRBV29-1, with a possible D match to TRBD1 (5 bases). Germline loops: CDR1 SQVTM, CDR2 ANQGSEA. The CDR3 totals 13 residues. The V and J ends lost 2 bases and 7 bases respectively, with 11 bases between them. The chain's CDR3 is CSVERGSGEKLFF. CDR3 sequence (DNA): TGCAGCGTTGAACGGGGGTCAGGTGAAAAACTGTTTTTT.

There are a few counts of this clonotype. The J gene is TRBJ2-5, the V gene TRBV7-2; D not resolved. The CDR3 is made up of 13 amino acids. Germline V gene lookup returns CDR1 SGHTA and CDR2 FQGNSA. Trimming pared 3 bases from V and 5 bases from J, leaving 10 bases between. CDR3: CASSFRYPETQYF. CDR3 in DNA: TGTGCCAGCAGCTTTCGGTACCCGGAGACCCAGTACTTC.

The genes are TRBV6-5 and TRBJ1-6; 11 nucleotides align to TRBD1. The length of the CDR3 is 13 residues. Germline V gene sequence: CDR1 MNHEY, CDR2 SVGAGI. Germline trimming cut 5 bases from V and 14 bases from J; bases unmatched to any gene: 5. The chain's CDR3 is CASSGTGGWALHF. The CDR3 DNA reads as TGTGCCAGCAGTGGGACAGGGGGATGGGCCCTCCACTTT.

This rearrangement joins TRBV14 to TRBJ2-7, with TRBD2 matching 11 bases. CDR3 length: 17 residues. Germline-derived CDR1 and CDR2 are SGHDN and FVKESK. The V and J ends lost 4 bases and 1 base, in that order; junction bases with no gene match: 9. The CDR3 is CASSPTKLAGASYEQYF. The CDR3 coding sequence is TGTGCCAGCAGCCCTACAAAACTAGCGGGAGCGTCCTACGAGCAGTACTTC.

CDR3 residues: CAISGGQGSTDTQYF. The DNA for the CDR3 is TGTGCCATCAGTGGGGGACAGGGCTCCACAGATACGCAGTATTTT. The V gene is TRBV10-3, the J gene TRBJ2-3, with 9 bases fitting TRBD1. CDR1 is ENHRY and CDR2 is SYGVKD in the germline V gene. The CDR3 runs 15 residues. V was pared by 4 bases and J by 2 bases, with 4 bases of the junction left unmatched.

This rearrangement joins TRBV27 to TRBJ2-4; no clear D. The CDR3 consists of 14 residues. Germline assignment: CDR1 MNHEY and CDR2 SMNVEV (reference sequence). V was clipped by 5 bases and J by 1 base, with 9 bases between them. The CDR3 nucleotides are TGTGCCAGCAGTAACCCCTGGGCCAAAAACATTCAGTACTTC. Protein product: CASSNPWAKNIQYF.

The J gene is TRBJ2-7, the V gene TRBV29-1; 10 nucleotides match TRBD2. This CDR3 has 16 amino acids. Germline V gene sequence: CDR1 SQVTM, CDR2 ANQGSEA. V lost 6 bases, J lost 5 bases, and 16 bases stayed unmatched. This chain's CDR3 is CSVVSGGPWIGHEQYF. In nucleotides, the CDR3 is TGCAGCGTCGTTAGCGGGGGGCCTTGGATCGGGCACGAGCAGTACTTC.

This clonotype showed up just a few times. J is TRBJ1-2 and V is TRBV20-1; TRBD1 aligns across 7 bases. V trimming: 3 bases; J trimming: 4 bases; junction bases outside the gene matches: 5. Germline values: CDR1 DFQATT, CDR2 SNEGSKA (reference sequence). The CDR3 is 13 residues long. In DNA form, the CDR3 reads TGCAGTGCTAGTGGAGGGGGCGGCTATGGCTACACCTTC. Amino acids: CSASGGGGYGYTF.

This clonotype was seen a handful of times. This chain uses TRBV30 with TRBJ2-4; 8 bases match TRBD1. There are 16 residues in the CDR3. With 3 bases clipped from V and 2 bases from J, the junction kept 9 bases outside the gene matches. Germline lookup yields CDR1 GTSNPN and CDR2 SVGIG (reference sequence). DNA for the CDR3: TGTGCCTGGAGGGTGCCAGGGGGCTTATCCAAAAACATTCAGTACTTC. Protein product: CAWRVPGGLSKNIQYF.

A few counts support this clonotype. The V and J genes are TRBV3-1 and TRBJ2-2; no clear D gene. The CDR3 has 15 residues. Germline CDR1 LGHDT, CDR2 YNNKEL (reference sequence). V was pared by 1 base and J by 5 bases, with 11 bases between. The CDR3 DNA reads TGTGCCAGCAGCCAAGCCGGCTATGAGACCGGGGAGCTGTTTTTT. Translating gives CASSQAGYETGELFF.

This chain uses TRBV4-1 with TRBJ2-7, with 7 nucleotides matching TRBD1. This CDR3 comprises 18 residues. Trimming removed 4 bases from V and 3 bases from J; junction bases left unmatched: 18. Germline V CDR1 and CDR2: MGHRA, YSYEKL. CDR3 nucleotides: TGCGCCAGCAGCCGTGGCCCGGGGTTCTTGTCAGGGGGCTACGAGCAGTACTTC. Protein product: CASSRGPGFLSGGYEQYF.

This chain connects TRBV29-1 to TRBJ2-4; 8 bases are shared with TRBD2. The CDR3 is made up of 14 amino acids. Germline CDR1 reads SQVTM; CDR2 reads ANQGSEA. The J segment lost 6 bases and the V segment lost 2 bases, leaving 6 bases of the junction unmatched. DNA of the CDR3: TGCAGCGTTGAATCTGCGGGGGGTGGAAACATTCAGTACTTC. Its translation: CSVESAGGGNIQYF.

The chain is built from TRBV20-1 and TRBJ2-7, with 8 bases lining up with TRBD2. With 8 bases clipped from V and 1 base from J, the junction kept 7 bases outside the gene matches. This CDR3 is built from 13 residues. Germline V lookup: CDR1 DFQATT, CDR2 SNEGSKA (reference sequence). This CDR3 is CSLSGGPSYEQYF. CDR3 DNA: TGCAGTTTGAGCGGGGGTCCATCCTACGAGCAGTACTTC.

This clonotype was observed a few times. The rearrangement links TRBV10-3 to TRBJ2-5, with D possibly being TRBD1 or TRBD2 (5 bases each). Per germline, CDR1 ENHRY and CDR2 SYGVKD. The CDR3 is 15 residues long. V lost 3 bases and J 1 base, leaving 12 bases between the germline ends. The CDR3 region has the DNA TGTGCCATCAGTGAAGAGGGGACGGCCCAAGAGACCCAGTACTTC. It is translated as CAISEEGTAQETQYF.

This clonotype was seen only a few times. The rearrangement uses TRBV6-6 and TRBJ2-4; 10 bases align to TRBD1. The junction had 9 bases not matched to a gene; V was cut back by 5 bases and J by 8 bases. There are 15 residues in the CDR3. Germline CDR1 and CDR2: MNHNY and SVGAGI (reference sequence). CDR3 nucleotide sequence: TGTGCCAGCAGTCCCAGGGACAGGGGAGGGGACATTCAGTACTTC. Translating gives CASSPRDRGGDIQYF.

The chain has TRBV20-1 and TRBJ2-5, with 9 positions matching TRBD1. The CDR3 is 15 residues long. V was pared by 6 bases and J by 2 bases, with 10 bases of the junction left unmatched. Germline V gene lookup returns CDR1 DFQATT and CDR2 SNEGSKA (reference sequence). CDR3 nucleotides: TGCAGTGCCGGCAGAGGGACAGGGCGACAAGAGACCCAGTACTTC. Encoded protein: CSAGRGTGRQETQYF.

This clonotype was observed a handful of times. This sequence joins TRBV25-1 and TRBJ2-7, with 10 nucleotides matching TRBD1. V was pared by 4 bases and J by 6 bases, with 6 bases of the junction left unmatched. Per germline, CDR1 MGHDK and CDR2 SYGVNS. This CDR3 region has 14 residues. CDR3 DNA: TGTGCCAGCAGTGCCGGGACAGGGGTCCGCGAGCAGTACTTC. Translation gives CASSAGTGVREQYF.

This clonotype has more than one count but fewer than ten. This chain joins TRBV20-1 and TRBJ2-5; D not resolved. V lost 4 bases, J lost 5 bases, and 2 bases lay in between. The CDR3 runs to 9 residues. CDR1 and CDR2 from the germline V gene are DFQATT and SNEGSKA (reference sequence). Here the CDR3 DNA reads TGCAGTGCTACCGAGACCCAGTACTTC. It encodes CSATETQYF.

A few counts support this clonotype. J is TRBJ2-1 and V is TRBV7-3; 14 nucleotides line up with TRBD2. Trimming removed 1 base from V and 5 bases from J; junction bases left unmatched: 10. Germline-derived CDR1 and CDR2 are SGHTA and FQGTGA. The CDR3 is 19 amino acids. Written as DNA, the CDR3 is TGTGCCAGCAGCTTAAAGAGCTCGCGGACTAGCGGGGGGAACAATGAGCAGTTCTTC. Translated: CASSLKSSRTSGGNNEQFF.

This chain uses TRBV6-5 with TRBJ1-1; D unclear. CDR3 size: 13 residues. Germline V gene data show CDR1 as MNHEY and CDR2 as SVGAGI. V was clipped by 6 bases and J by 6 bases, with 14 bases between them. The DNA of the CDR3 is TGTGCCAGCAGGGCCGACCCGATCGCTGAAGCTTTCTTT. Its translation: CASRADPIAEAFF.

CDR3 in amino acids: CASKWGALSTEAFF. In DNA, the CDR3 is TGTGCCAGCAAATGGGGGGCGTTGAGCACTGAAGCTTTCTTT. The rearrangement links TRBV5-5 to TRBJ1-1; the D gene is possibly TRBD1 (6 bases). Trimming cost V 6 bases and J 4 bases, with 16 bases left between them. This CDR3 spans 14 amino acids. Looked up from germline, CDR1 is SGHKS and CDR2 is YYEKEE (reference sequence).

V gene TRBV12-3 or TRBV12-4 combines with J gene TRBJ1-3; no firm D call. This CDR3 region has 14 residues. V was shortened by 4 bases and J by 4 bases, with 11 bases between the two germline ends. Here the CDR3 reads CASSSGVEGNTIYF. The CDR3, as DNA: TGTGCCAGCAGTTCGGGAGTCGAAGGAAACACCATATATTTT.

The chain has TRBV4-1 and TRBJ2-7, with 7 bases fitting TRBD2. The CDR3 totals 17 residues. The ends lost 0 bases at V and 0 bases at J; junction bases unmatched: 8. Looked up from germline, CDR1 is MGHRA and CDR2 is YSYEKL. CDR3 in amino acids: CASSQDGVLAHSYEQYF. In DNA form, the CDR3 reads TGCGCCAGCAGCCAAGATGGCGTACTAGCGCACTCCTACGAGCAGTACTTC.